The clone carrying this T cell receptor (beta chain) has only one observation. What it recognizes is unknown. Specified treatment: oral pan-JAK inhibitor, 5-10 mg twice daily. Germline CDR1 and CDR2: SSHAT and FNYEAQ (reference sequence). Trimming took 5 bases from V and 6 from J; bases not matched to a gene: 7. This CDR3 has 14 amino acids. RNA was isolated and reverse transcribed to cDNA, the sequencing template. The table came from immunoSEQ multiplex PCR; TCRdb's copy has only in-frame clones and leaves some out. The sample shows 150,000 to 200,000 clones, approximately 67% of them seen only once. This specimen comes from a study of CD8+ T cells in alopecia areata. The study's findings and limits: Clonality in the scalp and expanded CD8+ clones ranked among the top 100 were significantly decreased by tofacitinib.

This chain uses TRBV7-7 with TRBJ2-1; 7 bases fit TRBD1. This clonotype was obtained from a human donor with alopecia areata. This specimen was CD4+ T cells sorted from blood, taken between weeks 49 and 50, from a patient treated with tofacitinib. The CDR3 reads CASSVGQVPNEQFF. The CDR3 nucleotides read TGTGCCAGCAGCGTCGGACAGGTCCCCAATGAGCAGTTCTTC.